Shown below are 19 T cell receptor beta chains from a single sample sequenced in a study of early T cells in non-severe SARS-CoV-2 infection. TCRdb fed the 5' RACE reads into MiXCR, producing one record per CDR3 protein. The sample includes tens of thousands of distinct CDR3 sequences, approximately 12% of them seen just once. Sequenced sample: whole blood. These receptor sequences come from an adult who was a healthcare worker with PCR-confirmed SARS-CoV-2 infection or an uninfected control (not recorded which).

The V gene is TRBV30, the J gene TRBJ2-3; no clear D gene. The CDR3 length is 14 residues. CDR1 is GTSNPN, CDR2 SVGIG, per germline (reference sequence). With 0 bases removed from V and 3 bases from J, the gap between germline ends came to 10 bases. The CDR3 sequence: CAWSVLAETDTQYF. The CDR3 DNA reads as TGTGCCTGGAGTGTATTGGCGGAGACAGATACGCAGTATTTT.

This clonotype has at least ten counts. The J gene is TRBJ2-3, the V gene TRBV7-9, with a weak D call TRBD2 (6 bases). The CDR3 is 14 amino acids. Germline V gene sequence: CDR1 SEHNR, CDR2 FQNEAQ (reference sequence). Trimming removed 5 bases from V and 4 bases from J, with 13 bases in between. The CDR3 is CASSQTLAADTQYF. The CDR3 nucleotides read TGTGCCAGCAGCCAGACACTAGCTGCAGATACGCAGTATTTT.

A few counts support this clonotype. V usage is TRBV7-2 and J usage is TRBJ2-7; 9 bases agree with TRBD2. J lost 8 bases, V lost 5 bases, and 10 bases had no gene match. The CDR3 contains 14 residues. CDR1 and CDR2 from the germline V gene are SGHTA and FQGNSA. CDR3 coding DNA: TGTGCCAGCAGCGCGGGGTTCGCGGGGGGGCAGCAGTACTTC. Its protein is CASSAGFAGGQQYF.

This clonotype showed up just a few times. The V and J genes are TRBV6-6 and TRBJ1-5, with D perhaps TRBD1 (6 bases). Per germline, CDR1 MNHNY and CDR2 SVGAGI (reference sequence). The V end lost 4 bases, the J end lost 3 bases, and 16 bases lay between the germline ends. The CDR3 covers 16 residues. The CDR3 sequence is CASSSTLQGANQPQHF. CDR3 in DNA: TGTGCCAGCAGTTCCACCCTACAGGGCGCCAATCAGCCCCAGCATTTT.

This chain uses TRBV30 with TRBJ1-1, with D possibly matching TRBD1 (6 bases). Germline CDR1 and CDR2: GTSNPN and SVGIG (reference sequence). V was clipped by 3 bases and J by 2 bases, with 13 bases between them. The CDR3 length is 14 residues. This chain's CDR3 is CAWRVGGLNTEAFF. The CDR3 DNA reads TGTGCCTGGAGAGTCGGGGGCTTAAACACTGAAGCTTTCTTT.

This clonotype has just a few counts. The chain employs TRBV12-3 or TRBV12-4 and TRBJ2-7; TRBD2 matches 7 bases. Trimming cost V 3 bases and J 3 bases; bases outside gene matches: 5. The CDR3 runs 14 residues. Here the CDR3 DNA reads TGTGCCAGCAGTTTCGGGGGGTCGGACTACGAGCAGTACTTC. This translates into CASSFGGSDYEQYF.

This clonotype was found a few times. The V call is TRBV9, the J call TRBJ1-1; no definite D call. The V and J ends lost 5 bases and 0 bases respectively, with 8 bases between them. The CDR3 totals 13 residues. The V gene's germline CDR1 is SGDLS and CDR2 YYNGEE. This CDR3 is CASRGPLNTEAFF. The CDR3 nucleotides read TGTGCCAGCAGGGGCCCGTTGAACACTGAAGCTTTCTTT.

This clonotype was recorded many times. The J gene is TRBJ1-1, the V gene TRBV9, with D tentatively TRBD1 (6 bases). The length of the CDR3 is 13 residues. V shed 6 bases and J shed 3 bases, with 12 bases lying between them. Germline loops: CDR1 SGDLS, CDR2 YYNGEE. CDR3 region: CASNLQGHTEAFF. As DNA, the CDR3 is TGTGCCAGCAATCTACAGGGACACACTGAAGCTTTCTTT.

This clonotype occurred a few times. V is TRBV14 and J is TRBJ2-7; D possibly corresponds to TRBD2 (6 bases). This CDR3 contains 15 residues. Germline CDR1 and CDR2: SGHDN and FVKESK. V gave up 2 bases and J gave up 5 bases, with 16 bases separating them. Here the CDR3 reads CASSQLAALRDEQYF. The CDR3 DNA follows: TGTGCCAGCAGCCAATTAGCGGCCCTTAGGGACGAGCAGTACTTC.

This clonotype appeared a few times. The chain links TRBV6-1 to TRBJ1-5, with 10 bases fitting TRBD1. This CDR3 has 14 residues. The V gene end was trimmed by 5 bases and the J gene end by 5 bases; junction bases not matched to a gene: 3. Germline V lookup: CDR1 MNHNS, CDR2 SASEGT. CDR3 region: CASSKTGGDQPQHF. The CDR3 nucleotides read TGTGCCAGCAGTAAGACAGGGGGCGATCAGCCCCAGCATTTT.

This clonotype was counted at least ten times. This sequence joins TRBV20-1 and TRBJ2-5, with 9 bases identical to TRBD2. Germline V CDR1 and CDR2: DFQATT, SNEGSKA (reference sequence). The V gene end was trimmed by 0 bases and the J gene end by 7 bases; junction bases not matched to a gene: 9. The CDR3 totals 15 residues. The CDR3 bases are TGCAGTGCTAGAGATTTCGGCGGGAGGGACGGGACCCAGTACTTC. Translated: CSARDFGGRDGTQYF.

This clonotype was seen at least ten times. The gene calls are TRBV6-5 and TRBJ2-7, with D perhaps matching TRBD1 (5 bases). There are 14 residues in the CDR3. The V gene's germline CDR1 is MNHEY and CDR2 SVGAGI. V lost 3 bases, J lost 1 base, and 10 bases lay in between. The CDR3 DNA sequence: TGTGCCAGCAGTTATCGTCCAGGGTCCTACGAGCAGTACTTC. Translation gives CASSYRPGSYEQYF.

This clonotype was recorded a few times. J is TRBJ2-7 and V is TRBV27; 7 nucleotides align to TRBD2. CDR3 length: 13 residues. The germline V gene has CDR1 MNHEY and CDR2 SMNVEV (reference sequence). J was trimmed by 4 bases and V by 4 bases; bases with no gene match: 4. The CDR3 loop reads CASSSGLRYEQYF. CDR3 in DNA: TGTGCCAGCAGTTCGGGACTACGATACGAGCAGTACTTC.

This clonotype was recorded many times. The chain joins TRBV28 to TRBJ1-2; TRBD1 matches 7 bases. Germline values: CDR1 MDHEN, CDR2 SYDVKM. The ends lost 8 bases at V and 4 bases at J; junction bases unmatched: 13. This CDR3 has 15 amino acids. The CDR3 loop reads CASRDSQLLGYGYTF. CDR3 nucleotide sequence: TGTGCCAGCCGGGACAGCCAACTCTTAGGCTATGGCTACACCTTC.

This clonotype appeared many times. The CDR3, as DNA: TGTGCCAGCAGCTTGTCAGGGAACACCGGGGAGCTGTTTTTT. Translation: CASSLSGNTGELFF. The rearrangement joins TRBV11-1 to TRBJ2-2, with D hard to call. Germline values: CDR1 SGHAT, CDR2 FQDESV (reference sequence). Trimming removed 3 bases from V and 1 base from J, with 6 bases in between. The CDR3 is 14 residues long.

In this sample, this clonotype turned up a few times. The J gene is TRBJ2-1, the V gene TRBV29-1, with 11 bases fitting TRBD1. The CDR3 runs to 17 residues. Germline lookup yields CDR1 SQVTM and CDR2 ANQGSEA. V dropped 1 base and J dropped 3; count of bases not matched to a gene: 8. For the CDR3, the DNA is TGCAGCGTTGAAGGGACAGGGGGCAGTGGGAGCTACAATGAGCAGTTCTTC. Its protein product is CSVEGTGGSGSYNEQFF.

The CDR3: CASSPYRDSRPLHF. For the CDR3, the DNA is TGTGCCAGCTCACCCTACCGGGACAGCAGACCCCTCCACTTT. The genes are TRBV18 and TRBJ1-6, with TRBD1 matching 7 bases. The CDR3 totals 14 residues. CDR1 KGHSH and CDR2 LQKENI come from the germline V gene. The junction had 8 bases not matched to a gene; V was cut back by 3 bases and J by 12 bases.

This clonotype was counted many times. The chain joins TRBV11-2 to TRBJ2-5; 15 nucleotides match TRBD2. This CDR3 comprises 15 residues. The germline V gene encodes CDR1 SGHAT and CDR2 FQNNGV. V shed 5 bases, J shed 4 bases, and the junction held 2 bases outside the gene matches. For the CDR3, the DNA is TGTGCCAGCAGCCCGGGACTAGCGGGGGGAGAGACCCAGTACTTC. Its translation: CASSPGLAGGETQYF.

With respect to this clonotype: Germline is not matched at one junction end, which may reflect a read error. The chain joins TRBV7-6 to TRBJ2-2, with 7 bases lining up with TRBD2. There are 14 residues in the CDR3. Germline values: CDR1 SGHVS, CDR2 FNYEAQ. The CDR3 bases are TGTGCCAGCAGACGGGACGATCGTGGGGGGGAGCTGTCTTTT. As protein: CASRRDDRGGELSF. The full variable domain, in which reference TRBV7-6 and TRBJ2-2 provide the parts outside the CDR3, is GAGVSQSPRYKVTKRGQDVALRCDPISGHVSLYWYRQALGQGPEFLTYFNYEAQQDKSGLPNDRFSAERPEGSISTLTIQRTEQRDSAMYRCASRRDDRGGELSFGEGSRLTVL.